The 15 T cell receptor beta chains reported below all come from one sample, sequenced in a study of response to subunit inactivated influenza vaccine (dated by TCRdb to 2016 to 2019). Library generation was performed with RT-PCR. Sequencing was performed on an Illumina HiSeq 2500. TCRdb trimmed the raw reads at Q25, called clones with MiXCR and kept productive beta chains. Rows merge per CDR3 protein into single entries with the most common DNA and genes. The sample table lists fewer than 550,000 distinct CDR3 sequences, around 25% of them with a count of one. Together, the top ten hold under 2.5% of the sample. Sequencing was performed on CD4+ T cells sorted from PBMCs, taken 4 to 6 days after vaccination. These receptors were obtained from a man aged 50 to 60 who received an inactivated influenza vaccine. Donor details come from another sample of the same person, matched by shared clones.

This clonotype was recorded a few times. The chain uses TRBV5-1 and TRBJ2-5, with TRBD2 matching over 7 bases. The germline gives CDR1 SGHRS, CDR2 YFSETQ. This CDR3 has 14 residues. With V trimmed by 4 bases and J by 2 bases, 5 bases remained unmatched. The CDR3 DNA reads TGCGCCAGCAGCCAAGGAGCGGGGCAAGAGACCCAGTACTTC. Translating it yields CASSQGAGQETQYF. Based on the CDR3 plus reference TRBV5-1 and TRBJ2-5, the full variable domain is KAGVTQTPRYLIKTRGQQVTLSCSPISGHRSVSWYQQTPGQGLQFLFEYFSETQRNKGNFPGRFSGRQFSNSRSEMNVSTLELGDSALYLCASSQGAGQETQYFGPGTRLLVL.

This chain connects TRBV20-1 to TRBJ2-1; D possibly corresponds to TRBD1 (5 bases). This CDR3 region has 14 residues. In germline, CDR1 is DFQATT, CDR2 SNEGSKA (reference sequence). CDR3 coding DNA: TGCAATGCGGCAGGGATCAGCTCCTACAATGAGCAGTTCTTC. It translates to CNAAGISSYNEQFF.

The V call is TRBV29-1, the J call TRBJ2-5; tentative D call: TRBD1 (6 bases). This CDR3 has 14 amino acids. Trimming took 6 bases from V and 2 from J, leaving 16 bases between them. Germline V gives CDR1 SQVTM, CDR2 ANQGSEA. The CDR3 loop reads CSVADGTPQETQYF. DNA for the CDR3: TGCAGCGTCGCCGACGGGACACCTCAAGAGACCCAGTACTTC. The full variable domain, its missing parts supplied by reference TRBV29-1 and TRBJ2-5, is SAVISQKPSRDICQRGTSLTIQCQVDSQVTMMFWYRQQPGQSLTLIATANQGSEATYESGFVIDKFPISRPNLTFSTLTVSNMSPEDSSIYLCSVADGTPQETQYFGPGTRLLVL.

The J gene is TRBJ2-2, the V gene TRBV10-3; no definite D call. Trimming removed 2 bases from V and 6 bases from J, with 13 bases in between. The length of the CDR3 is 15 residues. The germline V gene encodes CDR1 ENHRY and CDR2 SYGVKD. CDR3 sequence reads: CAISEPTGYSGELFF. The CDR3 DNA sequence: TGTGCCATCAGTGAGCCGACCGGTTACTCCGGGGAGCTGTTTTTT.

The sample holds a few counts of this clonotype. The rearrangement links TRBV7-2 to TRBJ2-5; the D is unclear. The CDR3 spans 13 residues. The V end lost 1 base, the J end lost 5 bases, and 8 bases lay between the germline ends. Germline CDR1 reads SGHTA; CDR2 reads FQGNSA. CDR3 in DNA: TGTGCCAGCAGCTTAGGGACCTGGGAGACCCAGTACTTC. Its translation: CASSLGTWETQYF.

The rearrangement joins TRBV7-6 to TRBJ2-1, with 15 bases aligning to TRBD2. Unmatched junction bases numbered 6, after V lost 5 bases and J lost 7 bases. CDR3 length: 16 residues. Germline CDR1 is SGHVS and CDR2 is FNYEAQ. The CDR3 nucleotides read TGTGCCAGCAGCCTACAAGGGACTAGCGGGAGGAATGAGCAGTTCTTC. Translated: CASSLQGTSGRNEQFF.

The rearrangement links TRBV12-3 or TRBV12-4 to TRBJ2-2, with no clear D. This CDR3 spans 13 amino acids. Deletions cut 1 base from V and 9 bases from J, with 9 bases between. This CDR3 is CASSLGVPRELFF. CDR3 sequence (DNA): TGTGCCAGCAGTTTAGGGGTTCCCAGGGAGCTGTTTTTT.

This clonotype was seen repeatedly, ten times or more. The V call is TRBV12-3 or TRBV12-4, the J call TRBJ2-4; D is unclear. The V and J ends lost 1 base and 0 bases respectively, with 10 bases between them. This CDR3 has 16 residues. The CDR3 sequence is CASSLGPNLAKNIQYF. In DNA, the CDR3 is TGTGCCAGCAGTTTAGGTCCAAACCTAGCCAAAAACATTCAGTACTTC.

The J gene is TRBJ2-3, the V gene TRBV29-1; 8 bases match TRBD1. The junction had 13 bases not matched to a gene; V was cut back by 5 bases and J by 0 bases. CDR3 size: 17 residues. The germline CDR1 and CDR2 sequences are SQVTM and ANQGSEA. CDR3 nucleotides: TGCAGCGTTCTGGGTTGGGACAGGAGATTGAGCACAGATACGCAGTATTTT. Amino acid sequence: CSVLGWDRRLSTDTQYF.

The chain is built from TRBV7-2 and TRBJ1-6, with D unresolved. The CDR3 spans 14 residues. Trimming stripped 3 bases from V and 6 bases from J, with 9 bases between. Germline CDR1 and CDR2: SGHTA and FQGNSA. The CDR3 region has the DNA TGTGCCAGCAGCTTCAGGCAGGCTAATTCACCCCTCCACTTT. It yields the protein CASSFRQANSPLHF.

V gene TRBV20-1 combines with J gene TRBJ2-7; the D is unclear. Germline V lookup: CDR1 DFQATT, CDR2 SNEGSKA (reference sequence). V gave up 1 base and J gave up 1 base, with 5 bases separating them. The CDR3 consists of 12 residues. CDR3 in DNA: TGCAGTGCTAGAGTGGTATCCTACGAGCAGTACTTC. It codes for CSARVVSYEQYF.

The chain joins TRBV2 to TRBJ2-3; either TRBD1 or TRBD2 may supply D (6 bases each). Trimming removed 10 bases at V and 3 bases at J, with 32 bases between. Germline CDR1 reads SNHLY; CDR2 reads FYNNEI. The CDR3 is made up of 19 amino acids. The CDR3 loop reads CAIRRLWPGAPKSTDTQYF. The CDR3 DNA reads as TGTGCCATCAGACGGCTATGGCCGGGGGCGCCAAAGTCGACAGATACGCAGTATTTT.

This clonotype was seen only a few times. The chain joins TRBV7-6 to TRBJ2-7, with 9 nucleotides matching TRBD1. With V trimmed by 4 bases and J by 1 base, 5 bases remained unmatched. The CDR3 has 15 amino acids. The germline V gene encodes CDR1 SGHVS and CDR2 FNYEAQ. The CDR3 loop is CASSYTGQGSYEQYF. The CDR3 DNA follows: TGTGCCAGCAGCTACACGGGACAGGGATCCTACGAGCAGTACTTC.

This clonotype appeared a few times. The CDR3 protein is CASSQGVSGATNTGELFF. The CDR3 coding sequence is TGCGCCAGCAGCCAAGGCGTTTCGGGGGCCACGAACACCGGGGAGCTGTTTTTT. The V gene is TRBV4-3, the J gene TRBJ2-2; D could derive from TRBD1 or TRBD2 (6 bases each). Trimming removed 1 base at V and 0 bases at J, with 15 bases between. The CDR3 consists of 18 residues. Germline V gene lookup returns CDR1 LGHNA and CDR2 YSLEER.

The V call is TRBV5-1, the J call TRBJ2-7; TRBD2 aligns across 7 bases. The CDR3 is 14 residues long. Germline V gives CDR1 SGHRS, CDR2 YFSETQ. The trim removed 3 bases at V and 0 bases at J, leaving 3 bases unmatched. In nucleotides, the CDR3 is TGCGCCAGCAGCTCGGGGGGTCCCTCCTACGAGCAGTACTTC. Translation gives CASSSGGPSYEQYF.